This TCR beta chain is drawn from a study of blood T cell repertoires in COVID-19. Study information: The study drew acute and convalescent COVID-19 samples from the United States, Italy and Spain. Sample material is recorded as cDNA or gDNA derived from T cells, B-cell-depleted T cells, or PBMCs.

Germline assignment: CDR1 SGHTA and CDR2 FQGTGA. CDR3 length equals 14 residues. Between the trimmed V and J ends, which lost 4 bases and 3 bases, there was a span of 12 bases. Per the study methods: Amplification of reference gene primers provided the estimated nucleated cell counts. Clones were sequenced by immunoSEQ multiplex PCR, and TCRdb holds only the in-frame ones, with some missing. That table gives V, J and clone size, and the DNA gave D and trimming. The table includes under 200,000 clones, more than 75% detected once. Sequenced input: peripheral blood. The sequence derives from a man between 35 and 55 years old with active or convalescent COVID-19. V gene TRBV7-3 combines with J gene TRBJ1-1; unclear D gene. Here the CDR3 reads CASSSSPGDTEAFF. CDR3 nucleotide sequence: TGTGCCAGCAGCTCCTCCCCCGGGGACACTGAAGCTTTCTTT. Variable domain in full (rest from reference TRBV7-3 and TRBJ1-1): GAGVSQTPSNKVTEKGKYVELRCDPISGHTALYWYRQSLGQGPEFLIYFQGTGAADDSGLPNDRFFAVRPEGSVSTLKIQRTERGDSAVYLCASSSSPGDTEAFFGQGTRLTVV.